The source of this TCR beta chain is a study of neurological immune-mediated disorders. Healthy controls consisted of blood bank volunteers in Maryland, USA. This clonotype was counted many times. Its specificity is unknown. CDR3 length: 16 amino acids. Germline lookup yields CDR1 SGDLS and CDR2 YYNGEE. Trimming at V came to 1 base and at J to 0 bases, leaving 2 bases not matched to a gene. Whole-study results and caveats: None of the CDR3 amino acid sequences of expanded clones recurred across subjects, suggesting private repertoires in all groups.

Synthesis of cDNA was carried out by template-switch 5'RACE. The reaction used 10-nucleotide random UMIs. Each CDR3 protein gets one entry after TCRdb re-called the 5' RACE reads with MiXCR. Of some 50,000 distinct CDR3 sequences listed, roughly 24% were seen once; the top ten hold roughly 25%. Sequenced material: PBMCs. This rearrangement joins TRBV9 to TRBJ2-1; 9 bases match TRBD2. This sequence was found in a woman in her 70s in good health. CDR3 amino acids: CASSVFSGSSYNEQFF. The CDR3 bases are TGTGCCAGCAGCGTATTTAGCGGGAGCTCCTACAATGAGCAGTTCTTC.